This record covers a single T cell receptor (beta chain). Its specific antigen is unknown. No base quality information exists; no much larger clone differs at one position. The sample's time point label, decoded: week 35, safety follow-up. Each vaccine dose, consisting of 300 ug of a 20-mer mutant IDH1 peptide in Montanide, was administered subcutaneously with topical imiquimod. Patients were given eight vaccinations, in weeks 1, 3, 5, 7, 11, 15, 19 and 23, which matched visits V03 through V10. Donors had newly diagnosed WHO grade 3 or 4 IDH1-mutant astrocytomas with loss of nuclear ATRX. The samples were drawn from NOA16, a multicentre, single-arm, open-label phase I trial in Germany that tested a mutant IDH1 peptide vaccine in humans for the first time. Genomic DNA for TCRB sequencing was extracted from EDTA blood using the DNeasy Blood and Tissue Kit. The library was generated by the immunoSEQ multiplex PCR assay. The hsTCRB Kit was used according to the manufacturer's protocol to amplify rearranged TCR beta chain sequences. An Illumina MiSeq was used to sequence the TCRB libraries. The study's processing was this. Demultiplexing, trimming and gene mapping were performed with the kit vendor's proprietary platform. The table was pulled from immuneACCESS by TCRdb, which kept in-frame rearrangements only. Such tables lose some clones; where checked, under half of the loss comes from unresolved V genes, and the rest has no known cause. That table is the source of V, J and clone size, and D and trimming were worked out from the DNA. In all, the sample holds roughly 50,000 clones, and around 80% of those were seen once. The top ten clones comprise less than 7.5% of the sample.

Cut back by 3 bases and 6 bases, the V and J ends lie 5 bases apart. The CDR3, cysteine through phenylalanine, is 11 amino acids long. The sequence is cut down to CDR3 DNA, 33 bases in frame from base 1. The germline V gene (reference sequence) yields DFQATT for CDR1 and SNEGSKA for CDR2. This record belongs to a study of a mutant IDH1 vaccine in newly diagnosed glioma (TCRdb year 2021). Turning to the overall study: Vaccination was initiated 4-6 weeks after radiotherapy alone, or concurrently with temozolomide cycles in the chemotherapy-containing groups. Of the roughly 30 treated patients, approximately 62% were male and approximately 40% were female, and the mean age was roughly 40 years. Prior to enrollment, patients had been given standard therapy consisting of radiotherapy alone, temozolomide alone, or radiochemotherapy with temozolomide, with the combination given to most patients. The week-35 safety follow-up was designated visit V12, and the week-47 end of study was designated visit V13. Six visits were used for peripheral blood collection: V03 (baseline), V05, V07, V10, V12 and V13. For exploratory analyses, longitudinal TCRB deep sequencing was carried out in more than 20 treated patients wherever samples were available. Study-wide findings and limitations: No apparent relationship was observed between pseudoprogression and alterations in the top peripheral T cell clonotypes detected by TCRB sequencing. The authors noted that analyses of patient blood samples could not be reproduced because of sample limitations. Selection of PBMC samples for TCRB deep sequencing was based on availability. Immune responses induced by the vaccine were seen in over 80% of patients across multiple MHC alleles.

This clonotype originated in a man aged 35 to 55 with glioma. The chain employs TRBV20-1 and TRBJ2-2, with no confident D gene call. The sequencing used PBMCs, collected from a glioma patient whose treatment included an IDH1 peptide vaccine. This receptor has the CDR3 CSASPAGELFF. The nucleotide sequence reads as follows: TGCAGTGCTAGTCCCGCCGGGGAGCTGTTTTTT.